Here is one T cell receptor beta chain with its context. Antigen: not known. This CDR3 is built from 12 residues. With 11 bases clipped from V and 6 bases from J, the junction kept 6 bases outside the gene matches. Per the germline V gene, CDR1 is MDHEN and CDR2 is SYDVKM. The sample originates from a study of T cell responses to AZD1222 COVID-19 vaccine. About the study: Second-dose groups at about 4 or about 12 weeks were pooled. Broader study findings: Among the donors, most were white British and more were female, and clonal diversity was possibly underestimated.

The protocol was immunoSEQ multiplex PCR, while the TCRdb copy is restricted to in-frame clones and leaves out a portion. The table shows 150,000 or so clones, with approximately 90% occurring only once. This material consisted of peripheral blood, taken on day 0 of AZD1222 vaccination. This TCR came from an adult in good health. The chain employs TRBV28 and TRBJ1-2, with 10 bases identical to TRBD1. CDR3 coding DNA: TGTGCCTACTTGACAGGGGGCCATGGCTACACCTTC. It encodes CAYLTGGHGYTF.